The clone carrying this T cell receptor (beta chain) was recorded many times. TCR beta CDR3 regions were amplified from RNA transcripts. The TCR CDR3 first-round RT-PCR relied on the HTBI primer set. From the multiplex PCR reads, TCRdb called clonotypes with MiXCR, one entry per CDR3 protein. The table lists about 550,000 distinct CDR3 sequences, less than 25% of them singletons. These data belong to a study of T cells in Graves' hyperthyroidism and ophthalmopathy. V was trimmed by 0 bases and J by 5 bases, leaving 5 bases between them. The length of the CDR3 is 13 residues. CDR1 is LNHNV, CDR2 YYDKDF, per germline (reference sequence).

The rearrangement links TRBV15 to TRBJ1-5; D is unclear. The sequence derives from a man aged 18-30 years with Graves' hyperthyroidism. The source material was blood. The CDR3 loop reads CATSRDYDQPQHF. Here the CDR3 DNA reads TGTGCCACCAGCAGAGATTACGATCAGCCCCAGCATTTT.